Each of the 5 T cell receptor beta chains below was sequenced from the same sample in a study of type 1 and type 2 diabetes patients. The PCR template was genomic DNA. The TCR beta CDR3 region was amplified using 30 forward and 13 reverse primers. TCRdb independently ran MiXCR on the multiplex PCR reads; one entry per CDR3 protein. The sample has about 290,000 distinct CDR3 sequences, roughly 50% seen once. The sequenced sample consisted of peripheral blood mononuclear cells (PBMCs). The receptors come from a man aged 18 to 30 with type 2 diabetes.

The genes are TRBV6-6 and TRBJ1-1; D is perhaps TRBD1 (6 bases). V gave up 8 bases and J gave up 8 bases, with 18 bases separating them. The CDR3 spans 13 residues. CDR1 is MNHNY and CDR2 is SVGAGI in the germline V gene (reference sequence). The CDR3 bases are TGTGCCAGCCGCGCAACCATCAGGGGAGAAGCTTTCTTT. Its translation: CASRATIRGEAFF.

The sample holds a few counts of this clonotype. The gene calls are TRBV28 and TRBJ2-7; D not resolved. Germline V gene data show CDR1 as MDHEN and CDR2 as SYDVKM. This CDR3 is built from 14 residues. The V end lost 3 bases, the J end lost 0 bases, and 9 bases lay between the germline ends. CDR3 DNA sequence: TGTGCCAGCAGTTTTGAGGCAAACTCCTACGAGCAGTACTTC. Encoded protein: CASSFEANSYEQYF.

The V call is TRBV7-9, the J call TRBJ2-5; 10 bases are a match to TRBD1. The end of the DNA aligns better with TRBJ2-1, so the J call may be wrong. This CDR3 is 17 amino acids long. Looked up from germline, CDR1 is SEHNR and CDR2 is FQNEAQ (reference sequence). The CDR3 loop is CASSQVLMGQGNNEQFF. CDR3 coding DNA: TGTGCCAGCAGCCAAGTCTTGATGGGACAGGGGAACAATGAGCAGTTCTTC.

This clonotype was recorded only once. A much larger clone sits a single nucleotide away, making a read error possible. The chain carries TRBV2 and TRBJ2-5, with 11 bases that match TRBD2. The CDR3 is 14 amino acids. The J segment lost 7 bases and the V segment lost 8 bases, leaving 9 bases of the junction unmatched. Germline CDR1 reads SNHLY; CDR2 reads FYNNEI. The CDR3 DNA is TGTGCCAGCCGACTAGCGGGAAATAGAGGGACCCAGTACTTC. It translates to CASRLAGNRGTQYF.

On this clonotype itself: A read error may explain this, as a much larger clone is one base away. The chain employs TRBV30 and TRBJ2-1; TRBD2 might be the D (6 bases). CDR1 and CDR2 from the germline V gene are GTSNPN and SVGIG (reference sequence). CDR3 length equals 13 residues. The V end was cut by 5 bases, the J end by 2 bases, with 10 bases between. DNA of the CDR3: TGTGCCTGGCCGAGCGGGCCCTACAATGAGCAGTTCTTC. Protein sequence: CAWPSGPYNEQFF.